These T cell receptor beta chains were read from a single sample in a study of shared clonotypes between healthy human individuals. TCRdb keeps only in-frame clones here, not all; method: immunoSEQ multiplex PCR. The sample records 2,500,000 or so clones, around 93% being singletons. Sequencing used naive CD4+ T cells from PBMCs. The source is a man in his late teens or twenties in good health. Some clones in this sample may be carry-over from other donors' samples. Each CDR3 is given with its conserved first and last residue. Each record gives: clone size, V gene, J gene, D gene, CDR3 protein, CDR3 DNA. The D gene is left open where the match is weak. Clone sizes are given selectively: once, few, many, or a class where the clone is expanded.

clone_size: -
v_call: TRBV4-2
j_call: TRBJ1-3
d_call: -
cdr3_aa: CASSQELSSGNTIYF
cdr3_nt: TGTGCCAGCAGCCAAGAGTTGAGCTCTGGAAACACCATATATTTT

clone_size: -
v_call: TRBV30
j_call: TRBJ2-5
d_call: -
cdr3_aa: CAWSPGGETQYF
cdr3_nt: TGTGCCTGGAGTCCAGGGGGGGAGACCCAGTACTTC

clone_size: -
v_call: TRBV27
j_call: TRBJ1-4
d_call: TRBD1
cdr3_aa: CASSRDRGREKLFF
cdr3_nt: TGTGCCAGCAGTAGGGACAGGGGCCGTGAAAAACTGTTTTTT

clone_size: -
v_call: TRBV9
j_call: TRBJ2-1
d_call: TRBD2
cdr3_aa: CASSATGTTYNEQFF
cdr3_nt: TGTGCCAGCAGCGCTACCGGGACTACCTACAATGAGCAGTTCTTC

clone_size: -
v_call: TRBV6-1
j_call: TRBJ1-5
d_call: -
cdr3_aa: CASSESFGQPQHF
cdr3_nt: TGTGCCAGCAGTGAAAGTTTCGGTCAGCCCCAGCATTTT

clone_size: -
v_call: TRBV19
j_call: TRBJ2-7
d_call: TRBD2
cdr3_aa: CARHTHGGSKLPF
cdr3_nt: TGTGCCAGGCACACCCACGGGGGGTCCAAGCTTCCCTTC

clone_size: -
v_call: TRBV27
j_call: TRBJ2-7
d_call: -
cdr3_aa: CASSLFGYRGEQYF
cdr3_nt: TGTGCCAGCAGTTTATTCGGATATAGAGGCGAGCAGTACTTC

clone_size: -
v_call: TRBV19
j_call: TRBJ1-1
d_call: -
cdr3_aa: CASSGQLNTEAFF
cdr3_nt: TGTGCCAGTAGCGGACAGCTGAACACTGAAGCTTTCTTT

clone_size: -
v_call: TRBV7-2
j_call: TRBJ2-3
d_call: -
cdr3_aa: CASSPQLRGRVDTQYF
cdr3_nt: TGTGCCAGCAGCCCCCAGTTGCGGGGCAGGGTGGATACGCAGTATTTT

clone_size: -
v_call: TRBV28
j_call: TRBJ2-3
d_call: -
cdr3_aa: CASIRGRGSTDTQYF
cdr3_nt: TGTGCCAGCATCCGGGGGCGGGGGAGCACAGATACGCAGTATTTT

clone_size: -
v_call: TRBV12-5
j_call: TRBJ1-1
d_call: -
cdr3_aa: CASGLTGLNTEAFF
cdr3_nt: TGTGCTAGTGGTTTGACAGGCCTGAACACTGAAGCTTTCTTT

clone_size: -
v_call: TRBV5-6
j_call: TRBJ2-7
d_call: TRBD2
cdr3_aa: CASSLASGSAYEQYF
cdr3_nt: TGTGCCAGCAGCTTGGCTAGCGGGAGCGCCTACGAGCAGTACTTC

clone_size: -
v_call: TRBV29-1
j_call: TRBJ2-7
d_call: TRBD2
cdr3_aa: CSARTRLAGGEQYF
cdr3_nt: TGCAGCGCCCGGACCCGACTAGCGGGCGGTGAGCAGTACTTC

clone_size: -
v_call: TRBV30
j_call: TRBJ1-1
d_call: TRBD1
cdr3_aa: CAWRRDRNTEAFF
cdr3_nt: TGTGCCTGGAGACGGGACAGGAACACTGAAGCTTTCTTT

clone_size: -
v_call: TRBV27
j_call: TRBJ1-6
d_call: -
cdr3_aa: CASSLGRPLLYNSPLHF
cdr3_nt: TGTGCCAGCAGTTTAGGGAGACCTCTCCTCTATAATTCACCCCTCCACTTT

clone_size: once
v_call: TRBV2
j_call: TRBJ1-5
d_call: -
cdr3_aa: CASKGDSNQPQHF
cdr3_nt: TGTGCCAGCAAAGGGGATAGCAATCAGCCCCAGCATTTT

clone_size: -
v_call: TRBV7-2
j_call: TRBJ2-3
d_call: -
cdr3_aa: CASSFGQTDTQYF
cdr3_nt: TGTGCCAGCAGCTTCGGACAGACAGATACGCAGTATTTT